A single sample is the source of the 21 T cell receptor beta chains below, sequenced in a study of CD8+ T cells in alopecia areata. Regarding treatment: oral pan-JAK inhibitor, 5-10 mg twice daily. cDNA prepared by RNA extraction and subsequent reverse transcription served as the template for sequencing. The method was immunoSEQ multiplex PCR; TCRdb's version includes in-frame clones alone and lacks a portion of them. The sample comprises approximately 200,000 clones, roughly three fifths of which are singletons, and approximately 3.5% rests with the top ten. The source material was CD4+ T cells sorted from blood, sampled at week 4, from a patient treated with tofacitinib. Receptor source: a human donor with alopecia areata.

This clone has just a few counts. The chain carries TRBV7-9 and TRBJ2-1; tentative D call: TRBD2 (5 bases). CDR1 SEHNR and CDR2 FQNEAQ come from the germline V gene (reference sequence). Trimming removed 4 bases at V and 0 bases at J, with 10 bases between. The CDR3 loop spans 15 amino acids. The CDR3 coding sequence is TGTGCCAGCAGCTCGCGGGCTAGCTCCTACAATGAGCAGTTCTTC. It encodes CASSSRASSYNEQFF.

CDR3 coding DNA: TGTGCCACCTCACAGGGGGCGGATGAAAAACTGTTTTTT. Protein: CATSQGADEKLFF. The chain is built from TRBV10-3 and TRBJ1-4, with 9 bases lining up with TRBD1. The CDR3 runs 13 residues. The V gene end was trimmed by 10 bases and the J gene end by 6 bases; junction bases not matched to a gene: 6. Germline V gene lookup returns CDR1 ENHRY and CDR2 SYGVKD.

The chain couples TRBV29-1 to TRBJ2-3; TRBD1 matches 8 bases. The CDR3 spans 12 residues. The V gene's germline CDR1 is SQVTM and CDR2 ANQGSEA. The V segment lost 6 bases and the J segment 4 bases; nucleotides outside the gene matches: 3. In nucleotides, the CDR3 is TGCAGCGTGGGGACAGGAGCAGATACGCAGTATTTT. It translates to CSVGTGADTQYF.

The CDR3 DNA reads TGCAGCGTTGATAGGGGACTGAACACCGGGGAGCTGTTTTTT. Amino acids: CSVDRGLNTGELFF. This chain joins TRBV29-1 and TRBJ2-2; D perhaps matches TRBD2 (6 bases). The CDR3 has 14 residues. Trimming removed 3 bases at V and 1 base at J, with 9 bases between. Per the germline V gene, CDR1 is SQVTM and CDR2 is ANQGSEA.

This clone occurred a few times. This sequence joins TRBV29-1 and TRBJ2-5, with 8 bases that match TRBD1. The CDR3 has 12 amino acids. CDR1 SQVTM and CDR2 ANQGSEA come from the germline V gene. V was pared by 8 bases and J by 5 bases, with 7 bases of the junction left unmatched. In nucleotides, the CDR3 is TGCAGCACGACAGGGGCGGGCGAGACCCAGTACTTC. This gives the protein CSTTGAGETQYF.

The V and J genes are TRBV6-1 and TRBJ2-7; D remains unclear. V was pared by 2 bases and J by 0 bases, with 5 bases between. CDR1 is MNHNS and CDR2 is SASEGT in the germline V gene. This CDR3 comprises 13 residues. CDR3 sequence (DNA): TGTGCCAGCAGTGAATGGAGCTCCTACGAGCAGTACTTC. Amino acids: CASSEWSSYEQYF.

This clone was detected only a few times. J is TRBJ1-5 and V is TRBV18; 7 positions agree with TRBD1. The germline V gene has CDR1 KGHSH and CDR2 LQKENI. The trim removed 4 bases at V and 5 bases at J, leaving 5 bases unmatched. The CDR3 spans 14 residues. This CDR3 is CASSLQGGDQPQHF. CDR3 DNA sequence: TGTGCCAGCTCACTCCAGGGGGGGGATCAGCCCCAGCATTTT.

This chain joins TRBV9 and TRBJ1-6; D uncertain. Trimming pared 0 bases from V and 5 bases from J, leaving 6 bases between. This CDR3 has 14 residues. Per germline, CDR1 SGDLS and CDR2 YYNGEE. The CDR3 region is CASSVAQDNSPLHF. The CDR3 bases are TGTGCCAGCAGCGTAGCACAAGATAATTCACCCCTCCACTTT.

This CDR3 reads CASRAAYGYTF. CDR3 bases: TGTGCCAGCAGAGCGGCCTATGGCTACACCTTC. V is TRBV2 and J is TRBJ1-2; D is undetermined. Trimming shortened V by 6 bases and J by 4 bases, and 6 bases separated the two germline ends. Germline V gives CDR1 SNHLY, CDR2 FYNNEI. CDR3 length: 11 residues.

The CDR3, as DNA: TGTGCCAGCAGGGGTAGCGGGGGCCCCGGTGAGCAGTTCTTC. Amino acid sequence: CASRGSGGPGEQFF. This rearrangement joins TRBV7-8 to TRBJ2-1; 9 bases are a match to TRBD2. The CDR3 totals 14 residues. The germline V gene has CDR1 SGHVS and CDR2 FQNEAQ. With 6 bases clipped from V and 9 bases from J, the junction kept 9 bases outside the gene matches.

The chain carries TRBV30 and TRBJ1-2; 9 bases map to TRBD1. The V segment lost 8 bases and the J segment 4 bases; nucleotides outside the gene matches: 14. Per germline, CDR1 GTSNPN and CDR2 SVGIG (reference sequence). CDR3 length: 15 amino acids. The CDR3 coding sequence is TGTGCCAGTCCCGGGACAGGGACGCACCGCTATGGCTACACCTTC. This translates into CASPGTGTHRYGYTF.

The DNA for the CDR3 is TGTGCCAGCAGCTTACTCAGGGGGTCAGATGGCTACACCTTC. Its translation: CASSLLRGSDGYTF. The chain links TRBV9 to TRBJ1-2, with 7 bases aligning to TRBD1. This CDR3 has 14 residues. The V segment lost 4 bases and the J segment 6 bases; nucleotides outside the gene matches: 9. Germline CDR1 is SGDLS and CDR2 is YYNGEE.

This clone was counted only a few times. The CDR3 region is CASSSTPYEQYF. CDR3 sequence (DNA): TGTGCCAGCAGTTCCACTCCCTACGAGCAGTACTTC. The chain has TRBV28 and TRBJ2-7, with D uncertain. CDR1 is MDHEN and CDR2 is SYDVKM in the germline V gene. The V and J ends lost 4 bases and 2 bases respectively, with 6 bases between them. The CDR3 is made up of 12 amino acids.

This chain joins TRBV30 and TRBJ1-5, with TRBD1 matching 7 bases. J gave up 4 bases and V 3 bases, and 6 bases lay outside the gene matches. Germline CDR1 GTSNPN, CDR2 SVGIG (reference sequence). CDR3 length: 14 amino acids. CDR3 region: CAWSQGTVNQPQHF. DNA for the CDR3: TGTGCCTGGAGCCAAGGGACAGTGAATCAGCCCCAGCATTTT.

The V gene is TRBV30, the J gene TRBJ1-4; the D is unclear. The CDR3 is made up of 13 amino acids. The germline CDR1 and CDR2 sequences are GTSNPN and SVGIG (reference sequence). Deletions cut 5 bases from V and 4 bases from J, with 11 bases between. The CDR3: CAWGRRLNEKLFF. CDR3 in DNA: TGTGCCTGGGGGCGCCGGCTTAATGAAAAACTGTTTTTT.

J is TRBJ2-7 and V is TRBV20-1; no reliable D call. V shed 4 bases and J shed 5 bases, with 9 bases lying between them. CDR1 and CDR2 from the germline V gene are DFQATT and SNEGSKA (reference sequence). This CDR3 comprises 11 residues. In DNA, the CDR3 is TGCAGTGCTAATAGCCAACACGAGCAGTACTTC. Encoded protein: CSANSQHEQYF.

V usage is TRBV29-1 and J usage is TRBJ2-3; 8 nucleotides match TRBD2. The trim removed 6 bases at V and 1 base at J, leaving 18 bases unmatched. This CDR3 contains 18 residues. Germline V gives CDR1 SQVTM, CDR2 ANQGSEA. The CDR3: CSVPSLYGGARGTDTQYF. DNA for the CDR3: TGCAGCGTCCCGTCTCTATACGGGGGGGCCCGGGGCACAGATACGCAGTATTTT.

This rearrangement joins TRBV7-9 to TRBJ1-2, with 11 bases that match TRBD1. The J segment lost 6 bases and the V segment lost 5 bases, leaving 11 bases of the junction unmatched. Germline CDR1 reads SEHNR; CDR2 reads FQNEAQ (reference sequence). The CDR3 runs to 16 residues. In DNA form, the CDR3 reads TGTGCCAGCAGCCCTGGTATGGACAGGGGGCGAAATGGCTACACCTTC. Encoded protein: CASSPGMDRGRNGYTF. Together with reference TRBV7-9 and TRBJ1-2, the CDR3 gives the full variable domain: DTGVSQNPRHKITKRGQNVTFRCDPISEHNRLYWYRQTLGQGPEFLTYFQNEAQLEKSRLLSDRFSAERPKGSFSTLEIQRTEQGDSAMYLCASSPGMDRGRNGYTFGSGTRLTVV.

The V gene is TRBV29-1, the J gene TRBJ2-1; 12 bases fit TRBD2. The J segment lost 4 bases and the V segment lost 7 bases, leaving 2 bases of the junction unmatched. Per germline, CDR1 SQVTM and CDR2 ANQGSEA. This CDR3 has 13 amino acids. CDR3 bases: TGCAGCGCCGGGACTAGCGGGTACAATGAGCAGTTCTTC. It codes for CSAGTSGYNEQFF.

This clone was detected a few times. The rearrangement uses TRBV19 and TRBJ2-1; TRBD2 matches at 12 bases. The CDR3 contains 17 residues. Germline V gene sequence: CDR1 LNHDA, CDR2 SQIVND (reference sequence). After removal of 3 bases from V and 4 bases from J, the junction contained 7 bases not matched to a gene. For the CDR3, the DNA is TGTGCCAGTAGTATTGGGACTAGCGGGTCCCCTTACAATGAGCAGTTCTTC. Amino acids: CASSIGTSGSPYNEQFF.

V gene TRBV7-2 combines with J gene TRBJ2-7, with D tentatively TRBD1 (6 bases). From germline, CDR1 is SGHTA and CDR2 FQGNSA. With 3 bases removed from V and 4 bases from J, the gap between germline ends came to 16 bases. This CDR3 region has 15 residues. The CDR3 loop is CASSLRQARAYEQYF. The CDR3 region has the DNA TGTGCCAGCAGCTTGAGACAGGCGCGGGCTTACGAGCAGTACTTC.